These T cell receptor beta chains were read from a single sample in a study of blood T cell repertoires in COVID-19. Generated by immunoSEQ multiplex PCR, the TCRdb table keeps only in-frame clones and is missing some. The sample lists about 250,000 clones; about 82% were seen once. Input material: PBMCs or T cells enriched from blood (not recorded which). The receptor source for this set is a woman aged 50 to 65 with acute COVID-19. Both conserved end residues are part of each CDR3. D genes are given only for firm matches. Clone size is shown for a subset of rows, as once, few, many or a class of expanded clone.

TRBV6-5	TRBD1	-	14	TRBJ1-2	CASRDPGQGFGYTF	TGTGCCAGCAGGGATCCGGGACAGGGGTTCGGCTACACCTTC
TRBV27	-	-	13	TRBJ2-1	CATSPGTRLAQFF	TGTGCCACCAGTCCCGGGACTCGCTTGGCGCAGTTCTTC
TRBV18	-	-	14	TRBJ2-7	CASSPDRQSREQYF	TGTGCCAGCTCACCGGATAGACAAAGCCGGGAGCAGTACTTC
TRBV9	-	-	15	TRBJ2-2	CASSVDRALAGELFF	TGTGCCAGCAGCGTAGACAGGGCCCTCGCCGGGGAGCTGTTTTTT
TRBV5-1	-	-	14	TRBJ1-1	CASSLGQENTEAFF	TGCGCCAGCAGCTTGGGACAGGAAAACACTGAAGCTTTCTTT
TRBV7-9	-	-	14	TRBJ1-2	CASSFGSSLYGYTF	TGTGCCAGCAGCTTTGGGTCTAGCCTCTATGGCTACACCTTC
TRBV19	-	few	12	TRBJ2-3	CASSQNGDTQYF	TGTGCCAGTAGTCAGAACGGGGATACGCAGTATTTT
TRBV19	-	-	12	TRBJ1-2	CASRGGPYGYTF	TGTGCCAGTAGGGGAGGACCGTATGGCTACACCTTC
TRBV7-2	-	-	17	TRBJ2-1	CASSLAAVGLLGNEQFF	TGTGCCAGCAGCTTAGCCGCGGTGGGACTCTTGGGGAATGAGCAGTTCTTC
TRBV7-8	-	-	15	TRBJ1-3	CASSLGRGAGNTIYF	TGTGCCAGCAGCTTAGGTCGGGGGGCCGGAAACACCATATATTTT
TRBV18	-	-	14	TRBJ1-4	CASSPPGLNEKLFF	TGTGCCAGCTCACCACCGGGGCTAAATGAAAAACTGTTTTTT
TRBV10-3	-	-	13	TRBJ1-5	CAISEAGKQPQHF	TGTGCCATCAGTGAAGCAGGGAAACAGCCCCAGCATTTT
TRBV18	-	-	14	TRBJ2-1	CASSPDKPYNEQFF	TGTGCCAGCTCACCCGACAAGCCCTACAATGAGCAGTTCTTC
TRBV7-9	TRBD1	once	13	TRBJ1-3	CASSLGQGNTIYF	TGTGCCAGCAGTTTGGGACAGGGAAACACCATATATTTT
TRBV12-3/TRBV12-4	-	-	13	TRBJ1-2	CASSLIVNYGYTF	TGTGCCAGCAGTTTAATCGTTAACTATGGCTACACCTTC
TRBV7-3	TRBD2	once	15	TRBJ2-1	CASSSLAGGQNEQFF	TGTGCCAGCAGCTCGCTAGCGGGGGGGCAAAATGAGCAGTTCTTC
TRBV6-5	-	-	14	TRBJ1-2	CASSSALGAYGYTF	TGTGCCAGCAGTAGCGCCTTAGGGGCCTATGGCTACACCTTC
TRBV7-2	TRBD1	-	18	TRBJ1-6	CASSIRTSSGTGGSPLHF	TGTGCCAGCAGCATTCGTACTTCCTCCGGGACAGGGGGGTCACCCCTCCACTTT
TRBV7-2	TRBD1	-	17	TRBJ1-5	CASSLRSGGYSNQPQHF	TGTGCCAGCAGCTTAAGGTCAGGGGGGTATAGCAATCAGCCCCAGCATTTT
TRBV30	-	-	11	TRBJ1-5	CAWSGGGPQHF	TGTGCCTGGAGTGGGGGAGGGCCCCAGCATTTT
TRBV19	TRBD2	-	13	TRBJ2-7	CASSRGTNYEQYF	TGTGCCAGTAGTAGGGGGACTAACTACGAGCAGTACTTC
TRBV7-2	TRBD1	-	15	TRBJ1-5	CASSLFTGANQPQHF	TGTGCCAGCAGCTTATTTACAGGGGCGAATCAGCCCCAGCATTTT
TRBV5-1	TRBD2	-	17	TRBJ2-5	CASSPGLGLADQETQYF	TGCGCCAGCAGCCCGGGCTTGGGACTAGCGGACCAAGAGACCCAGTACTTC
TRBV18	-	-	13	TRBJ1-1	CASSAGQNTEAFF	TGTGCCAGCTCAGCAGGACAGAACACTGAAGCTTTCTTT
TRBV27	-	-	13	TRBJ2-5	CASSSQYQETQYF	TGTGCCAGCAGTTCCCAGTACCAAGAGACCCAGTACTTC
TRBV11-2	-	-	14	TRBJ2-1	CASSFPKSYNEQFF	TGTGCCAGCAGCTTCCCTAAGTCCTACAATGAGCAGTTCTTC
TRBV5-4	TRBD2	-	13	TRBJ2-1	CASSSGLDNEQFF	TGTGCCAGCAGCTCCGGACTAGACAATGAGCAGTTCTTC
TRBV19	TRBD1	-	14	TRBJ2-7	CASTRTGVDYEQYF	TGTGCCAGTACCCGGACAGGGGTGGACTACGAGCAGTACTTC
TRBV7-9	-	-	14	TRBJ1-2	CASSRDTVLVGYTF	TGTGCCAGCAGCCGTGACACGGTGCTGGTTGGCTACACCTTC
TRBV19	TRBD1	-	15	TRBJ1-1	CASSIGDRPYTEAFF	TGTGCCAGTAGTATAGGGGACAGGCCCTACACTGAAGCTTTCTTT
TRBV30	-	-	12	TRBJ1-2	CAWVQTNYGYTF	TGTGCCTGGGTACAGACAAACTATGGCTACACCTTC
TRBV19	TRBD1	-	15	TRBJ1-5	CASSIQGDSNQPQHF	TGTGCCAGTAGTATTCAGGGGGATAGCAATCAGCCCCAGCATTTT
TRBV5-6	TRBD2	-	15	TRBJ2-5	CASKTSGGSQETQYF	TGTGCCAGCAAAACTAGCGGGGGGTCCCAAGAGACCCAGTACTTC
TRBV6-5	TRBD1	-	15	TRBJ1-5	CASSTGGAGNQPQHF	TGTGCCAGCAGTACAGGGGGCGCGGGGAATCAGCCCCAGCATTTT
TRBV4-3	-	few	15	TRBJ2-7	CASSQDGSRGAEQYF	TGCGCCAGCAGCCAAGATGGTAGCAGGGGAGCCGAGCAGTACTTC
TRBV6-5	-	-	14	TRBJ2-1	CASRQTGAYNEQFF	TGTGCCAGCAGACAAACAGGAGCCTACAATGAGCAGTTCTTC
TRBV3-1/TRBV3-2	-	-	14	TRBJ1-1	CASSQNQGVNEAFF	TGTGCCAGCAGCCAAAATCAGGGCGTAAATGAAGCTTTCTTT
TRBV30	TRBD2	-	16	TRBJ2-1	CAWSDIRLAGGNEQFF	TGTGCCTGGAGTGACATCAGACTAGCGGGGGGCAATGAGCAGTTCTTC